The TCR beta chain described here comes from a study of blood T cell repertoires in COVID-19. About the study: Samples came from the United States, Italy and Spain, spanning acute and convalescent COVID-19.

TCRdb keeps only in-frame clones here, not all; method: immunoSEQ multiplex PCR. Among 390,000 or so clones, about 83% were seen once, and the ten largest hold 10%. Trimming left V 8 bases short and J 3 bases short, with 11 bases between. The CDR3 has 12 residues. Germline-derived CDR1 and CDR2 are MNHEY and SVGAGI. Recovered status applied to Cohort 3 donors who had two consecutive negative PCRs. It also applied to those with clearance or with symptom resolution. This chain joins TRBV6-5 and TRBJ2-7; no clear D. The source of this sequence is a woman aged 45-59 years who had recovered from COVID-19. Material: PBMCs or T cells enriched from blood (not recorded which). CDR3 in amino acids: CASVSENYEQYF. DNA of the CDR3: TGTGCCAGCGTGTCAGAAAACTACGAGCAGTACTTC.